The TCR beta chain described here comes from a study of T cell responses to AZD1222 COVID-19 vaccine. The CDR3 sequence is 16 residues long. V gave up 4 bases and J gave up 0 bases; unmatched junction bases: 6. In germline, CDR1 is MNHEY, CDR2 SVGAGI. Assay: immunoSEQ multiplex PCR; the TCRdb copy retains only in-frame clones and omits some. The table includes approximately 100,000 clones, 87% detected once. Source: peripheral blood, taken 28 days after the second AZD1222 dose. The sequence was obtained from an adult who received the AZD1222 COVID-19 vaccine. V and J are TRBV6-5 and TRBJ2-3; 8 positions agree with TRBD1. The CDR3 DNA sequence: TGTGCCAGCAGTTCCAATTCAGGGGGCAGCACAGATACGCAGTATTTT. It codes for CASSSNSGGSTDTQYF.